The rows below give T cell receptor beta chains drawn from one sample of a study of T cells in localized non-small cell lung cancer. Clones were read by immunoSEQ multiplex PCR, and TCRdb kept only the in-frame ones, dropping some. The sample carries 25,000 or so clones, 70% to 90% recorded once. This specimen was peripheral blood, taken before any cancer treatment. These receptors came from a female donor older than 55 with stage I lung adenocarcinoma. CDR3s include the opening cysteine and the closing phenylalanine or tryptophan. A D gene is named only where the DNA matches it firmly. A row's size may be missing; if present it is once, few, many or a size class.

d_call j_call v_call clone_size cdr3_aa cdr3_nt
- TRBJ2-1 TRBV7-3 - CASKPTGSYNEQFF TGTGCCAGCAAACCGACAGGCTCCTACAATGAGCAGTTCTTC
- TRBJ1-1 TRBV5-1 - CASSLVGTPNTEAFF TGCGCCAGCAGCTTGGTCGGCACCCCGAACACTGAAGCTTTCTTT
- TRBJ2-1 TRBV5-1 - CASSLAGTRGDEQFF TGCGCCAGCAGCTTGGCTGGGACACGGGGAGATGAGCAGTTCTTC
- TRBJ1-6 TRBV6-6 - CATVQSSYNSPLHF TGTGCCACTGTCCAGAGCTCCTATAATTCACCCCTCCACTTT
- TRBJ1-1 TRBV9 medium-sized CASSQSGGNTEAFF TGTGCCAGCAGCCAGTCGGGGGGGAACACTGAAGCTTTCTTT
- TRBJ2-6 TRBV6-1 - CASSSGANVLTF TGTGCCAGTTCCTCTGGGGCCAACGTCCTGACTTTC
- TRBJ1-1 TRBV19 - CASSVTVNTEAFF TGTGCCAGTAGTGTAACAGTGAACACTGAAGCTTTCTTT
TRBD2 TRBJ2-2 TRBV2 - CASSEDLAGYTGELFF TGTGCCAGCAGTGAAGATTTAGCGGGATACACCGGGGAGCTGTTTTTT
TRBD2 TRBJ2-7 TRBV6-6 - CATTSGAHYEQYF TGTGCCACCACTAGCGGGGCCCATTACGAGCAGTACTTC
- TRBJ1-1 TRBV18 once CASSRDAGTEAFF TGTGCCAGCTCTCGCGATGCGGGCACTGAAGCTTTCTTT
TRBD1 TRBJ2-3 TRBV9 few CASQTGASADTQYF TGTGCCAGCCAGACAGGGGCGTCGGCGGATACGCAGTATTTT
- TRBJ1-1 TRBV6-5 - CASSDPRTLNTEAFF TGTGCCAGTTCCGACCCCCGGACGCTGAACACTGAAGCTTTCTTT
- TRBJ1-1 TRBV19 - CASSMTLNTEAFF TGTGCCAGTAGTATGACACTAAACACTGAAGCTTTCTTT
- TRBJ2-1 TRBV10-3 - CATAGTLDNEQFF TGTGCCACAGCAGGGACGCTCGACAATGAGCAGTTCTTC
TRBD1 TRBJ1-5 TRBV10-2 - CASSLGRGSQPQHF TGCGCCAGCAGTCTCGGCAGGGGGAGTCAGCCCCAGCATTTT
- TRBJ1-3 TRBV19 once CASSFGGDTIYF TGTGCCAGTAGTTTCGGTGGGGACACCATATATTTT
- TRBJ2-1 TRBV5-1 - CASSPEGYNEQFF TGCGCCAGCAGCCCTGAGGGCTACAATGAGCAGTTCTTC
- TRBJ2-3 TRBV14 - CASSQDRLTNTDTQYF TGTGCCAGCAGCCAAGATCGACTAACCAACACAGATACGCAGTATTTT
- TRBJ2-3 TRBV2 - CASSLTEVDTQYF TGTGCCAGCAGTCTTACAGAAGTGGATACGCAGTATTTT
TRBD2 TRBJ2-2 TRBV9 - CASSLAANTGELFF TGTGCCAGCAGCCTAGCGGCGAACACCGGGGAGCTGTTTTTT
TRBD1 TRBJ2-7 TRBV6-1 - CASSLPPTGGYEQYF TGTGCCAGCAGCCTACCGCCGACAGGGGGATACGAGCAGTACTTC
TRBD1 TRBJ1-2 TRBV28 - CASRTQGGYGYTF TGTGCCAGCAGAACACAGGGGGGCTATGGCTACACCTTC
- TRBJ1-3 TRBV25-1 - CASSDSRLSVNTIYF TGTGCCAGCAGTGACTCCAGGCTCTCTGTAAACACCATATATTTT
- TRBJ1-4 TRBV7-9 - CASSSAQQGREKLFF TGTGCCAGCAGCTCTGCCCAACAGGGTAGGGAAAAACTGTTTTTT
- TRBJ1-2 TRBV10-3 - CAISVGQDYGYTF TGTGCCATCAGTGTAGGGCAAGACTATGGCTACACCTTC
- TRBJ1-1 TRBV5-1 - CASSLSPGGQGTEAFF TGCGCCAGCAGCTTGAGTCCGGGAGGGCAGGGCACTGAAGCTTTCTTT
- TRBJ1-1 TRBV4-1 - CASSQDRVGAVF TGCGCCAGCAGCCAAGATAGGGTCGGGGCGGTGTTT
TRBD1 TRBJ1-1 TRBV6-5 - CASSYGGGGLWTEAFF TGTGCCAGCAGTTATGGGGGAGGGGGCTTATGGACTGAAGCTTTCTTT
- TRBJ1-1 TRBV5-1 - CASSLDGGDTEAFF TGCGCCAGCAGCTTGGATGGTGGGGACACTGAAGCTTTCTTT
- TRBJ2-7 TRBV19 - CASSISRSYEQYF TGTGCCAGTAGTATATCGCGATCCTACGAGCAGTACTTC
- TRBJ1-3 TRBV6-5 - CASSYSRKPGNTIYF TGTGCCAGCAGTTATTCGAGAAAACCTGGAAACACCATATATTTT
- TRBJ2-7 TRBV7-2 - CASSLELQASYEQYF TGTGCCAGCAGCTTAGAGTTGCAGGCCAGCTACGAGCAGTACTTC
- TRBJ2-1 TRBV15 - CATSRSDSPGINEQFF TGTGCCACCAGCAGGTCTGACAGCCCCGGTATCAATGAGCAGTTCTTC
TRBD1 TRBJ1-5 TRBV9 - CASSSGTGNQPQHF TGTGCCAGCAGCTCCGGGACAGGGAATCAGCCCCAGCATTTT
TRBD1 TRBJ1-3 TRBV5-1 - CASRPGQGAARNTIYF TGCGCCAGCAGGCCCGGACAGGGGGCGGCTCGAAACACCATATATTTT
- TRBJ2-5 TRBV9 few CASSVTGTPKETQYF TGTGCCAGCAGCGTAACGGGGACTCCGAAAGAGACCCAGTACTTC
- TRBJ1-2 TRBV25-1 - CASGRGGEGYTF TGTGCCAGCGGCCGGGGGGGAGAAGGCTACACCTTC
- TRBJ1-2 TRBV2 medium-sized CASSERGAEGYTF TGTGCCAGCAGTGAAAGAGGGGCGGAAGGCTACACCTTC
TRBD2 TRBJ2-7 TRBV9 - CASSVEPSGSYEQYF TGTGCCAGCAGCGTAGAGCCTAGCGGTTCCTACGAGCAGTACTTC
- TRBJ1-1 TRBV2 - CASSEGTMGVEAFF TGTGCCAGCAGTGAAGGGACAATGGGGGTTGAAGCTTTCTTT
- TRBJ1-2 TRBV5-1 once CASGGSGGYTF TGCGCCAGCGGGGGCTCGGGTGGCTACACCTTC
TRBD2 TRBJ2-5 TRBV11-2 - CASSLDGELAGGETQYF TGTGCCAGCAGCTTAGATGGAGAACTAGCGGGGGGGGAGACCCAGTACTTC
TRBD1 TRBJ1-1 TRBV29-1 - CSVWDRVNTEAFF TGCAGCGTTTGGGACAGGGTGAACACTGAAGCTTTCTTT
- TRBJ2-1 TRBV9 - CASSNSWGSYNEQFF TGTGCCAGCAGCAACTCCTGGGGCTCCTACAATGAGCAGTTCTTC
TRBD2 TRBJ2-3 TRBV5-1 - CASRRTSGGSADTQYF TGCGCCAGCAGGAGGACTAGCGGGGGGTCCGCAGATACGCAGTATTTT
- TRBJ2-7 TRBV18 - CASSPKGYEQYF TGTGCCAGCTCACCAAAGGGCTACGAGCAGTACTTC
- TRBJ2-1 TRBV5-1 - CASSLASFGGPYNEQFF TGCGCCAGCAGCTTGGCCAGTTTCGGGGGTCCCTACAATGAGCAGTTCTTC
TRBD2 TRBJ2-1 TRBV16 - CASSSLAGGYNEQFF TGTGCCAGCAGCTCTCTAGCGGGGGGCTACAATGAGCAGTTCTTC
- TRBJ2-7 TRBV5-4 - CASSLMSYEQYF TGTGCCAGCAGCTTGATGAGCTACGAGCAGTACTTC
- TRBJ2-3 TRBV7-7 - CASSRKGEGDTQYF TGTGCTAGCAGTCGGAAAGGGGAAGGGGATACGCAGTATTTT
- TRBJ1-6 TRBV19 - CASRGAGANSPLHF TGTGCCAGTCGAGGCGCGGGGGCAAATTCACCCCTCCACTTT
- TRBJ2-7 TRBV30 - CAWKGEVVNEQYF TGTGCCTGGAAGGGGGAAGTGGTCAACGAGCAGTACTTC
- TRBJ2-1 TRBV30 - CAWSVGPEQFF TGTGCCTGGAGTGTAGGCCCTGAGCAGTTCTTC
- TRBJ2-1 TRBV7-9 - CASTLQGRGYNEQFF TGTGCCAGCACCCTTCAGGGTAGAGGATACAATGAGCAGTTCTTC
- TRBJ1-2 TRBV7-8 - CASSLGEGVYYGYTF TGTGCCAGCAGCTTAGGAGAAGGGGTGTACTATGGCTACACCTTC
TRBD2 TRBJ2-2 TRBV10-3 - CAIQKTIAGVDTGELFF TGTGCCATCCAAAAAACTATAGCGGGGGTGGACACCGGGGAGCTGTTTTTT
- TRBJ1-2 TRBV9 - CASSVEGRDGGYTF TGTGCCAGCAGCGTAGAGGGCAGGGATGGTGGCTACACCTTC